This T cell receptor beta chain was sequenced in a study of T cells after yellow fever vaccination. TCRdb independently ran MiXCR on the 5' RACE reads; one entry per CDR3 protein. This sample yields approximately 580,000 distinct CDR3 sequences, of which about a sixth are seen a single time; around 15% belongs to the top ten. Trimming at V came to 2 bases and at J to 6 bases, leaving 8 bases not matched to a gene. The CDR3 consists of 15 residues. Germline CDR1 SGHKS, CDR2 YYEKEE (reference sequence). Sequenced here: PBMCs, sampled 5 days after the first yellow fever vaccination. The source of this sequence is a man aged 18 to 35 who received the YFV17D yellow fever vaccine. The chain couples TRBV5-5 to TRBJ2-5, with TRBD2 identical over 9 bases. CDR3 in DNA: TGTGCCAGCAGCTTCGGCGGGGGGGCCAGGAAGACCCAGTACTTC. It is translated as CASSFGGGARKTQYF. The complete variable domain, with remaining parts taken from reference TRBV5-5 and TRBJ2-5, reads DAGVTQSPTHLIKTRGQQVTLRCSPISGHKSVSWYQQVLGQGPQFIFQYYEKEERGRGNFPDRFSARQFPNYSSELNVNALLLGDSALYLCASSFGGGARKTQYFGPGTRLLVL.